This T cell receptor (beta chain) was sequenced in a study of shared clonotypes between healthy human individuals. This table comes from immunoSEQ multiplex PCR, and its TCRdb copy is limited to in-frame clones, with some not included. Seen here are some 2,000,000 clones, 90% to 95% observed once, and the top ten hold roughly 0.13%. CDR1 and CDR2 from the germline V gene are LNHDA and SQIVND (reference sequence). The CDR3 is made up of 14 amino acids. The V gene lost 1 base and the J gene lost 12 bases, with 16 bases spanning the gap. This clonotype originated in a man between 18 and 29 years old in good health. The sequencing input was naive CD4+ T cells sorted from blood. As for subset: CD45RA+ positively selected. The rearrangement joins TRBV19 to TRBJ2-1; D possibly corresponds to TRBD2 (5 bases). The CDR3 DNA reads as TGTGCCAGTAGTATAGCTGGGCTTATCGGAGGGCAGTTCTTC. Encoded protein: CASSIAGLIGGQFF.